This is a list of T cell receptor beta chains from one sample in a study of blood T cell repertoires in COVID-19. Repertoires were generated with immunoSEQ multiplex PCR, while TCRdb's copy carries only in-frame clones and drops some. The profile shows fewer than 200,000 clones, more than 75% of them singletons. Sequenced input: peripheral blood. These receptors were taken from a man aged 18 to 30 with COVID-19, enrolled during active disease. Both conserved end residues are part of each CDR3. D genes are given only for firm matches. Expanded clones are given a class, and other clones once, few, many or no size at all.

size	V	D	J	CDR3	DNA
.	TRBV10-1	.	TRBJ2-2	CASRQGLTNTGELFF	TGCGCCAGCAGACAGGGCCTAACGAACACCGGGGAGCTGTTTTTT
.	TRBV4-2	.	TRBJ2-7	CASSQGLAEPYEQYF	TGTGCCAGCAGCCAAGGGTTAGCGGAGCCCTACGAGCAGTACTTC
.	TRBV7-4	TRBD1	TRBJ1-4	CASSPRPGQGAGGGKLFF	TGTGCCAGCAGCCCTCGGCCGGGACAGGGAGCCGGGGGGGGGAAACTGTTTTTT
.	TRBV4-3	.	TRBJ2-2	CASSQDWLIKTGELFF	TGCGCCAGCAGCCAAGATTGGCTGATTAAGACCGGGGAGCTGTTTTTT
.	TRBV11-2	TRBD1	TRBJ1-1	CASSRDRDTEAFF	TGTGCCAGCAGCCGGGACAGGGACACTGAAGCTTTCTTT
.	TRBV28	.	TRBJ1-5	CASSLDSFAQPQHF	TGTGCCAGCAGTTTAGACAGCTTTGCCCAGCCCCAGCATTTT
.	TRBV3-1/TRBV3-2	.	TRBJ1-5	CASSPSRGRDNQPQHF	TGTGCCAGCAGTCCCTCGAGGGGGAGGGACAATCAGCCCCAGCATTTT
.	TRBV6-5	TRBD1	TRBJ2-3	CASSYSTGGGTDTQYF	TGTGCCAGCAGTTACTCGACAGGGGGAGGCACAGATACGCAGTATTTT
.	TRBV28	TRBD2	TRBJ2-7	CASSEPLSGRGGYEQYF	TGTGCCAGCAGTGAACCGCTCAGCGGGAGAGGAGGATACGAGCAGTACTTC
.	TRBV7-8	.	TRBJ1-4	CASSLGTGSEKLFF	TGTGCCAGCAGCTTAGGCACAGGGAGCGAAAAACTGTTTTTT
.	TRBV7-7	TRBD2	TRBJ2-3	CASSSGTSGSTGTDTQYF	TGTGCCAGCAGCTCCGGGACTAGCGGGAGTACCGGCACAGATACGCAGTATTTT
.	TRBV7-6	.	TRBJ1-3	CASSSRSSGNTIYF	TGTGCCAGCAGCTCTCGTTCCTCTGGAAACACCATATATTTT
.	TRBV27	TRBD2	TRBJ2-1	CASSLAGVSYNEQFF	TGTGCCAGCAGTTTAGCGGGGGTCTCCTACAATGAGCAGTTCTTC
once	TRBV27	TRBD2	TRBJ2-1	CASSLTRTSNEQFF	TGTGCCAGCAGTCTTACTAGGACTAGCAATGAGCAGTTCTTC
once	TRBV28	TRBD2	TRBJ2-7	CASSPGTSGSHGQYF	TGTGCCAGCAGTCCCGGGACTAGCGGGAGCCATGGGCAGTACTTC
.	TRBV29-1	TRBD1	TRBJ2-3	CSVEWGQGATDTQYF	TGCAGCGTTGAATGGGGACAGGGGGCAACAGATACGCAGTATTTT
.	TRBV14	.	TRBJ1-1	CASSLQTQSMNTEAFF	TGTGCCAGCAGCCTACAAACACAGAGTATGAACACTGAAGCTTTCTTT
.	TRBV4-3	.	TRBJ2-1	CASSPTNYNEQFF	TGCGCCAGCAGTCCGACAAACTACAATGAGCAGTTCTTC
once	TRBV6-5	TRBD1	TRBJ1-3	CASSYGGQKYF	TGTGCCAGCAGTTACGGGGGACAGAAATATTTT
.	TRBV9	TRBD1	TRBJ1-2	CASSVGGEDREPMGYGYTF	TGTGCCAGCAGCGTGGGAGGTGAAGACAGGGAGCCGATGGGCTATGGCTACACCTTC
.	TRBV3-1/TRBV3-2	.	TRBJ2-7	CASSQGWAARLEQYF	TGTGCCAGCAGCCAAGGGTGGGCTGCCAGATTGGAGCAGTACTTC
once	TRBV7-7	.	TRBJ2-2	CASSSRSRGTGELFF	TGTGCTAGCAGCTCGCGATCCAGGGGCACCGGGGAGCTGTTTTTT
.	TRBV28	TRBD2	TRBJ2-3	CASKPTGGYTDTQYF	TGTGCCAGCAAACCTACGGGGGGGTACACAGATACGCAGTATTTT
.	TRBV19	TRBD1	TRBJ1-1	CASSITRGRGGDKAFF	TGTGCCAGTAGTATTACCAGGGGGCGCGGCGGGGATAAAGCTTTCTTT
.	TRBV7-9	TRBD2	TRBJ2-5	CASSPDGTTGETQYF	TGTGCCAGCAGCCCCGACGGGACTACGGGAGAGACCCAGTACTTC
.	TRBV15	TRBD1	TRBJ1-6	CATSRTPGTANSPLHF	TGTGCCACCAGCAGAACCCCCGGGACAGCGAATTCACCCCTCCACTTT
.	TRBV4-1	TRBD2	TRBJ2-7	CASSQEETSGRALPYEQYF	TGCGCCAGCAGCCAAGAGGAGACTAGCGGGAGGGCCCTCCCCTACGAGCAGTACTTC
.	TRBV7-7	.	TRBJ2-2	CASKWADNTGELFF	TGTGCTAGCAAATGGGCAGATAACACCGGGGAGCTGTTTTTT
.	TRBV5-1	TRBD2	TRBJ2-2	CASSLEGLAGLGGELFF	TGCGCCAGCAGCTTGGAGGGGCTAGCGGGACTTGGCGGGGAGCTGTTTTTT
.	TRBV27	TRBD2	TRBJ2-7	CASSFGLAGIYEQYF	TGTGCCAGCAGTTTTGGACTAGCGGGAATCTACGAGCAGTACTTC
.	TRBV27	.	TRBJ2-7	CASSFQDGAYEQYF	TGTGCCAGCAGTTTCCAAGACGGAGCCTACGAGCAGTACTTC
.	TRBV18	.	TRBJ1-4	CASSPLGTSATNEKLFF	TGTGCCAGCTCACCGCTCGGGACATCTGCAACTAATGAAAAACTGTTTTTT
once	TRBV6-4	TRBD2	TRBJ2-1	CASSDSRASGYNEQFF	TGTGCCAGCAGTGACTCTAGGGCTAGCGGGTACAATGAGCAGTTCTTC
.	TRBV28	.	TRBJ1-5	CASSQGPGYSNQPQHF	TGTGCCAGCAGTCAGGGGCCAGGCTATAGCAATCAGCCCCAGCATTTT
few	TRBV28	TRBD2	TRBJ2-7	CASSSVTSGSSYEQYF	TGTGCCAGCAGTTCGGTGACTAGCGGGAGCTCCTACGAGCAGTACTTC
.	TRBV4-3	TRBD2	TRBJ2-7	CASSQDPSGRGYEQYF	TGCGCCAGCAGCCAAGACCCTAGCGGGAGAGGCTACGAGCAGTACTTC
.	TRBV7-8	.	TRBJ1-3	CASSLSVRNTIYF	TGTGCCAGCAGCTTATCTGTTCGGAACACCATATATTTT
.	TRBV6-5	TRBD1	TRBJ1-1	CASSQTGLTEAFF	TGTGCCAGCTCCCAGACAGGGCTTACTGAAGCTTTCTTT
few	TRBV30	.	TRBJ2-2	CASSNTGELFF	TGTGCCTCCTCCAACACCGGGGAGCTGTTTTTT
.	TRBV19	TRBD1	TRBJ1-2	CASSVTGTGEVRGYTF	TGTGCCAGTAGTGTGACCGGGACAGGGGAGGTTCGCGGCTACACCTTC
once	TRBV10-3	.	TRBJ1-3	CAIGTENTIYF	TGTGCCATCGGAACAGAAAACACCATATATTTT
.	TRBV19	.	TRBJ1-1	CATRGRGFSNTEAFF	TGTGCCACACGAGGGAGGGGATTTTCGAACACTGAAGCTTTCTTT
.	TRBV6-6	TRBD1	TRBJ2-7	CASSRPGTGAEQYF	TGTGCCAGCAGTCGTCCCGGGACAGGGGCCGAGCAGTACTTC
.	TRBV7-3	.	TRBJ2-1	CASSMTATSYNEQFF	TGTGCCAGCAGCATGACAGCTACCTCCTACAATGAGCAGTTCTTC